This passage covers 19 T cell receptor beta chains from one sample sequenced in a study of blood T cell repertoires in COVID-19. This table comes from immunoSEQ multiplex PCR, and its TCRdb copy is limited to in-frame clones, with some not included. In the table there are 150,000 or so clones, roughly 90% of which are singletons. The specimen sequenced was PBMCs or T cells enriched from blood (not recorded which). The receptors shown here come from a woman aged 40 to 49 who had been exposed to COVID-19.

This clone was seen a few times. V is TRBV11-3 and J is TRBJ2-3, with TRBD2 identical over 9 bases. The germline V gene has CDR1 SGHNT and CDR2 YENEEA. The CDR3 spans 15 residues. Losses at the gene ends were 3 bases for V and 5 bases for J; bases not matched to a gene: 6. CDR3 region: CASSLSGGTGDTQYF. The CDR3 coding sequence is TGTGCCAGCAGCTTGAGCGGGGGGACTGGAGATACGCAGTATTTT.

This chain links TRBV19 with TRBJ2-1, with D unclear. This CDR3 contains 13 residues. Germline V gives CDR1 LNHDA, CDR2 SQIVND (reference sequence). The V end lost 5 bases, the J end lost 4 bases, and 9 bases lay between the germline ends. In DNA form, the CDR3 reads TGTGCCAGTAGTCCGTTCCAGTACAATGAGCAGTTCTTC. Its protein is CASSPFQYNEQFF.

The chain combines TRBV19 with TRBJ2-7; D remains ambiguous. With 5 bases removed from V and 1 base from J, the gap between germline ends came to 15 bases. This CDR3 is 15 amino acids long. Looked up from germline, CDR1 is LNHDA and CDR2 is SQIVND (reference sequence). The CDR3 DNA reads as TGTGCCAGTAGTCTCGCGCGACTTGATTCCTACGAGCAGTACTTC. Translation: CASSLARLDSYEQYF.

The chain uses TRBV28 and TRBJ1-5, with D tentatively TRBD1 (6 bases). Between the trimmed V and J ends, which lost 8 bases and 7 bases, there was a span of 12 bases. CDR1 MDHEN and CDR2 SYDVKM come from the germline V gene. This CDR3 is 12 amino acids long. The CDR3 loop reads CASYRAPQPQHF. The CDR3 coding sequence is TGTGCCAGCTACAGGGCTCCGCAGCCCCAGCATTTT. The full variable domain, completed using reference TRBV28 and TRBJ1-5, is DVKVTQSSRYLVKRTGEKVFLECVQDMDHENMFWYRQDPGLGLRLIYFSYDVKMKEKGDIPEGYSVSREKKERFSLILESASTNQTSMYLCASYRAPQPQHFGDGTRLSIL.

The chain's CDR3 is CASSIKGRNQPQHF. The CDR3 DNA follows: TGTGCCAGTAGTATAAAGGGGCGCAATCAGCCCCAGCATTTT. The chain carries TRBV19 and TRBJ1-5, with D possibly being TRBD1 (5 bases). V was cut by 2 bases and J by 2 bases, with 7 bases left in between. Germline-derived CDR1 and CDR2 are LNHDA and SQIVND (reference sequence). The CDR3 covers 14 residues.

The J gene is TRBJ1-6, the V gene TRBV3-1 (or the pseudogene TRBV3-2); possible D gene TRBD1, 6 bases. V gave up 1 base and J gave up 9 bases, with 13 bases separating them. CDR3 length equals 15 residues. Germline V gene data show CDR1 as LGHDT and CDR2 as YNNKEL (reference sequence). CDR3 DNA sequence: TGTGCCAGCAGCCAAGGGAAGGGGGTCGGTTCACCCCTCCACTTT. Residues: CASSQGKGVGSPLHF.

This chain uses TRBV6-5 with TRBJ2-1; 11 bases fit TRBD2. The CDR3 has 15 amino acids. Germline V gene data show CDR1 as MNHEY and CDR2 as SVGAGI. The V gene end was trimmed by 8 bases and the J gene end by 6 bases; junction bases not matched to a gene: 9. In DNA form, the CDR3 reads TGTGCCAGCTTCCGTTTCGGGACTAGCGGCAATGAGCAGTTCTTC. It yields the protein CASFRFGTSGNEQFF.

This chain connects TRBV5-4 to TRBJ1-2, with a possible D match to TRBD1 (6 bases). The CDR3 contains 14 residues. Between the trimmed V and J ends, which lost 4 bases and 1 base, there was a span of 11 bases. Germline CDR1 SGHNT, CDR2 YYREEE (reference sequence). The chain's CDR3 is CASSAGQINYGYTF. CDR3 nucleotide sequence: TGTGCCAGCAGCGCCGGACAGATTAACTATGGCTACACCTTC.

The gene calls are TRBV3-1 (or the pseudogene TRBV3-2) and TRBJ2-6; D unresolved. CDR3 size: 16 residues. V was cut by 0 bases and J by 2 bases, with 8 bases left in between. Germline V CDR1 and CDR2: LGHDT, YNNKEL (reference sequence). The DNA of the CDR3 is TGTGCCAGCAGCCAAGAACGTCTAGCTGGGGCCAACGTCCTGACTTTC. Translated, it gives CASSQERLAGANVLTF.

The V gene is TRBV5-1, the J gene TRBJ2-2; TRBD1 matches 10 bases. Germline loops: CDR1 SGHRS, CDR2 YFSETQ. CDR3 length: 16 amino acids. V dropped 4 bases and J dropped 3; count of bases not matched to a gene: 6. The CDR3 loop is CASSPAGTGDTGELFF. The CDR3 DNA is TGCGCCAGCAGCCCCGCCGGGACAGGGGACACCGGGGAGCTGTTTTTT. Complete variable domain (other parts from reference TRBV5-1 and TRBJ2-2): KAGVTQTPRYLIKTRGQQVTLSCSPISGHRSVSWYQQTPGQGLQFLFEYFSETQRNKGNFPGRFSGRQFSNSRSEMNVSTLELGDSALYLCASSPAGTGDTGELFFGEGSRLTVL.

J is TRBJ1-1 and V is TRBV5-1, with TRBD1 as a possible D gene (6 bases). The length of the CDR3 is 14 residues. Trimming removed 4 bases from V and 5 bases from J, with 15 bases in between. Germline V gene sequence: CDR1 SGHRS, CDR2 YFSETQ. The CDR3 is CASSRQVGTTEAFF. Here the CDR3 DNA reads TGCGCCAGCAGCCGACAGGTAGGAACGACTGAAGCTTTCTTT.

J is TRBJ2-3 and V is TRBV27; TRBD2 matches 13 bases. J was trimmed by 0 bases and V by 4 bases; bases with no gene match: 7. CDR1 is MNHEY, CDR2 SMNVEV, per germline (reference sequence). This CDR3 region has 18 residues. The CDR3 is CASSSPRLAGGSTDTQYF. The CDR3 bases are TGTGCCAGCAGTTCTCCTCGACTAGCGGGAGGTAGCACAGATACGCAGTATTTT.

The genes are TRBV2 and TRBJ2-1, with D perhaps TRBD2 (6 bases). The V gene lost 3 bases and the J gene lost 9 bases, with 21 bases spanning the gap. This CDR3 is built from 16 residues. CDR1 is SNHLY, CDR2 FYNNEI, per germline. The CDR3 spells CASSEEGPLVPFEQFF. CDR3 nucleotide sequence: TGTGCCAGCAGTGAGGAGGGGCCACTGGTCCCATTTGAGCAGTTCTTC. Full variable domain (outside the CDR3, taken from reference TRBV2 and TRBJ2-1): EPEVTQTPSHQVTQMGQEVILRCVPISNHLYFYWYRQILGQKVEFLVSFYNNEISEKSEIFDDQFSVERPDGSNFTLKIRSTKLEDSAMYFCASSEEGPLVPFEQFFGPGTRLTVL.

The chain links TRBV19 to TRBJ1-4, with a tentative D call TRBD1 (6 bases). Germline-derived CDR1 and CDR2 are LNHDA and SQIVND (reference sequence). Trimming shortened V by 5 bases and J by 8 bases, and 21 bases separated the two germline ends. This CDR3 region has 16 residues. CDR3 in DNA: TGTGCCAGTAGTCCCGGAGGTACAGGGAGAAACGAAAAACTGTTTTTT. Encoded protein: CASSPGGTGRNEKLFF.

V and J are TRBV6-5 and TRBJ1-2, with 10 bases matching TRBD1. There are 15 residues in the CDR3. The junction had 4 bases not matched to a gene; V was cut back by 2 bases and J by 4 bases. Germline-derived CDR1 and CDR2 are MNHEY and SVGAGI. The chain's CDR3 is CASSYGDRGGYGYTF. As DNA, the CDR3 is TGTGCCAGCAGTTACGGGGACAGGGGCGGCTATGGCTACACCTTC.

As DNA, the CDR3 is TGTGCCAGCAGCCTTAGCGACTCTGGGGCCAACGTCCTGACTTTC. Translation gives CASSLSDSGANVLTF. This rearrangement joins TRBV7-9 to TRBJ2-6; D might be TRBD2 (5 bases). The V end was cut by 5 bases, the J end by 0 bases, with 8 bases between. Germline lookup yields CDR1 SEHNR and CDR2 FQNEAQ (reference sequence). The CDR3 sequence is 15 residues long.

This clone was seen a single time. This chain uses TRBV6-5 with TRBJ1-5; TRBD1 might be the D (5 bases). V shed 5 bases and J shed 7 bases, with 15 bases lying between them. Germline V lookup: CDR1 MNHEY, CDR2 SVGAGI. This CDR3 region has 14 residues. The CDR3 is CASSTGGEGQPQHF. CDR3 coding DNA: TGTGCCAGCAGTACGGGGGGGGAGGGCCAGCCCCAGCATTTT.

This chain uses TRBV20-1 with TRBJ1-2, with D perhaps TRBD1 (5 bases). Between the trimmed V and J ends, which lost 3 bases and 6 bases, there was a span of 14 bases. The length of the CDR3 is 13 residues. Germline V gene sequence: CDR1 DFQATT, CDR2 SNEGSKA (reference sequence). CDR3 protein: CSASKARDNGYTF. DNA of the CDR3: TGCAGTGCTAGTAAAGCCAGGGATAATGGCTACACCTTC.

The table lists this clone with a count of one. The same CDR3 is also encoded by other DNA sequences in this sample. The CDR3 loop reads CASSMGQGYEQYF. The CDR3 DNA reads TGTGCCAGTAGTATGGGACAGGGTTACGAGCAGTACTTC. This chain uses TRBV19 with TRBJ2-7; 9 bases line up with TRBD1. Losses at the gene ends were 3 bases for V and 4 bases for J; bases not matched to a gene: 1. This CDR3 spans 13 amino acids. CDR1 is LNHDA, CDR2 SQIVND, per germline (reference sequence).